These 7 T cell receptor beta chains were sequenced from one sample in a study of regulatory T cells in long-lasting Graves disease. Described time point: newly diagnosed GD, antithyroid drugs for less than 3 months. There was RNA extracted from PBMCs, and the TCR library was made from it. According to the study, TCR beta libraries were built with iRepertoire HTBI primers and CDR3-region Arm-PCR. Each CDR3 protein gets one entry after TCRdb re-called the multiplex PCR reads with MiXCR. The profile covers around 460,000 distinct CDR3 sequences, with 12% to 15% appearing a single time and approximately 15% taken by the ten largest. This same sample was also part of a study on T cells in Graves' hyperthyroidism and ophthalmopathy.

Specimen: peripheral blood mononuclear cells (PBMCs), collected at new diagnosis, from a patient treated with antithyroid drugs. The origin of the receptors is a woman between 45 and 65 years old with Graves disease.

This clonotype was detected ten times or more. J is TRBJ2-5 and V is TRBV11-1; D is ambiguous. This CDR3 region has 14 residues. Germline loops: CDR1 SGHAT, CDR2 FQDESV (reference sequence). Trimming took 4 bases from V and 7 from J, leaving 16 bases between them. As DNA, the CDR3 is TGTGCCAGCAGCTACGCTCTGGCCGAGATGACCCAGTACTTC. It yields the protein CASSYALAEMTQYF. Variable domain in full (rest from reference TRBV11-1 and TRBJ2-5): EAEVAQSPRYKITEKSQAVAFWCDPISGHATLYWYRQILGQGPELLVQFQDESVVDDSQLPKDRFSAERLKGVDSTLKIQPAELGDSAMYLCASSYALAEMTQYFGPGTRLLVL.

There are many counts of this clonotype. The V and J genes are TRBV3-1 and TRBJ2-7; 7 nucleotides align to TRBD2. Germline CDR1 reads LGHDT; CDR2 reads YNNKEL (reference sequence). Trimming at V came to 4 bases and at J to 2 bases, leaving 8 bases not matched to a gene. This CDR3 comprises 15 residues. CDR3 coding DNA: TGTGCCAGCAGCCCATACGGGACTAACGCCTACGAGCAGTACTTC. It is translated as CASSPYGTNAYEQYF.

V gene TRBV7-9 combines with J gene TRBJ1-5; tentative D call: TRBD1 (5 bases). Between the trimmed V and J ends, which lost 6 bases and 2 bases, there was a span of 14 bases. Germline CDR1 SEHNR, CDR2 FQNEAQ (reference sequence). CDR3 length: 15 residues. CDR3 sequence reads: CASRARGNGNQPQHF. CDR3 nucleotides: TGTGCCAGCAGGGCAAGGGGAAATGGCAATCAGCCCCAGCATTTT.

The chain combines TRBV6-2 or TRBV6-3 with TRBJ2-4; possibly TRBD2 for D (5 bases). Germline V gives CDR1 MNHEY, CDR2 SVGEGT. This CDR3 region has 15 residues. The germline V and J ends were trimmed by 2 bases and 0 bases, with 8 bases remaining between them. For the CDR3, the DNA is TGTGCCAGCAGTTACCCGGGGTTAGCCAAAAACATTCAGTACTTC. Translated: CASSYPGLAKNIQYF.

This clonotype was seen repeatedly, ten times or more. This sequence joins TRBV24-1 and TRBJ2-3; no firm D call. The CDR3 runs to 15 residues. The germline CDR1 and CDR2 sequences are KGHDR and SFDVKD. Trimming cost V 2 bases and J 1 base, with 9 bases left between them. The DNA of the CDR3 is TGTGCCACCAGTGATTCGGAGACTGGCACAGATACGCAGTATTTT. This translates into CATSDSETGTDTQYF.

At least ten counts were recorded for this clonotype. The genes are TRBV11-2 and TRBJ1-1; D perhaps matches TRBD1 (6 bases). V lost 5 bases to trimming and J lost 10 bases, with 14 bases between them. Germline CDR1 and CDR2: SGHAT and FQNNGV. CDR3 length: 12 residues. DNA of the CDR3: TGTGCCAGCAGCCTAGGGGGAAGGGGAGCTTTCTTT. The encoded protein is CASSLGGRGAFF.

The chain joins TRBV7-2 to TRBJ1-4; 9 nucleotides match TRBD1. Losses at the gene ends were 8 bases for V and 7 bases for J; bases not matched to a gene: 17. This CDR3 region has 17 residues. The germline gives CDR1 SGHTA, CDR2 FQGNSA. CDR3 nucleotides: TGTGCCAGCTCACCCGAAGCGCCGACAGGGGGAAGTGAAAAACTGTTTTTT. This translates into CASSPEAPTGGSEKLFF. Looking up the rest from reference TRBV7-2 and TRBJ1-4 gives the full variable domain: GAGVSQSPSNKVTEKGKDVELRCDPISGHTALYWYRQSLGQGLEFLIYFQGNSAPDKSGLPSDRFSAERTGGSVSTLTIQRTQQEDSAVYLCASSPEAPTGGSEKLFFGSGTQLSVL.